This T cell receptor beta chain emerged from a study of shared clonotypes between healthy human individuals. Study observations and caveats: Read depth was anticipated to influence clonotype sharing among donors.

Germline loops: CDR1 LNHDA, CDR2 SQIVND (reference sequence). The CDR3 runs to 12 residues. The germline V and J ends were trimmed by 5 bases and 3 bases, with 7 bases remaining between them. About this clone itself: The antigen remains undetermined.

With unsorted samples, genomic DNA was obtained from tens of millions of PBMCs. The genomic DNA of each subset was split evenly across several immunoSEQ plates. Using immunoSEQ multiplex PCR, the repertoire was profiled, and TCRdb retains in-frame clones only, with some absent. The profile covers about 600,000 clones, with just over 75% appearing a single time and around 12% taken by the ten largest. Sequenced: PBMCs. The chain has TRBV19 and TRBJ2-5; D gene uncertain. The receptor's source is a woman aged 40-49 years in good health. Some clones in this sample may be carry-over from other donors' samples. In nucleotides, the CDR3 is TGTGCCAGTAGTTTTGGAGAAGAGACCCAGTACTTC. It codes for CASSFGEETQYF. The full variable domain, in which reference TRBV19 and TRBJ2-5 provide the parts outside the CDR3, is DGGITQSPKYLFRKEGQNVTLSCEQNLNHDAMYWYRQDPGQGLRLIYYSQIVNDFQKGDIAEGYSVSREKKESFPLTVTSAQKNPTAFYLCASSFGEETQYFGPGTRLLVL.